This T cell receptor (beta chain) derives from a study of cytomegalovirus exposure and HLA in healthy donors. Whole-study context: Previous work identified roughly 110 million unique TCR beta sequences from 150 million to 200 million T cells.

In regard to this clone: Antigen: not known.

The CDR3 has 13 amino acids. Germline values: CDR1 SNHLY, CDR2 FYNNEI. V dropped 2 bases and J dropped 6 bases, with 11 bases sitting between them. The PCR had 60 Vbeta and 13 Jbeta primers. Measured with immunoSEQ multiplex PCR; TCRdb has only the in-frame clones, and not every one. The sample holds 130,000 to 150,000 clones, roughly three quarters seen once. Overall study findings and caveats: Equally common other TCR beta chains were less clonally expanded than HLA-associated ones, a later analysis found. Reported results showed that the classifier diagnosed cytomegalovirus status with high specificity and sensitivity.

The TCR originated in a man aged 18 to 30 in good health and CMV-seronegative. The sample was PBMCs. The V and J genes are TRBV2 and TRBJ2-7; D possibly corresponds to TRBD1 (6 bases). In nucleotides, the CDR3 is TGTGCCAGCAGTGAACAGGGGCTCGGCGAGCAGTACTTC. Its translation: CASSEQGLGEQYF.